The following is a T cell receptor beta chain sequence with its context. This entry comes from a study of blood T cell repertoires in COVID-19. About the study: The study drew acute and convalescent COVID-19 samples from the United States, Italy and Spain.

CDR3 length equals 14 residues. Germline CDR1 and CDR2: SGHRS and YFSETQ. Unmatched junction bases numbered 4, after V lost 4 bases and J lost 6 bases. In the study's own analysis: Estimation of nucleated cell counts was performed using reference gene primer amplification. Repertoires were generated with immunoSEQ multiplex PCR, while TCRdb's copy carries only in-frame clones and drops some. D and trimming were read from the DNA, whereas the V and J calls and clone size are those reported in that table. Of some 700,000 clones in the sample, more than 80% were seen once. The clonotype originates from a woman in her late teens or twenties with acute or convalescent COVID-19. Sequenced input: peripheral blood. The chain combines TRBV5-1 with TRBJ2-2, with TRBD1 matching over 9 bases. The chain's CDR3 is CASSRDREAGELFF. The CDR3 DNA is TGCGCCAGCAGCCGGGACAGGGAGGCCGGGGAGCTGTTTTTT.